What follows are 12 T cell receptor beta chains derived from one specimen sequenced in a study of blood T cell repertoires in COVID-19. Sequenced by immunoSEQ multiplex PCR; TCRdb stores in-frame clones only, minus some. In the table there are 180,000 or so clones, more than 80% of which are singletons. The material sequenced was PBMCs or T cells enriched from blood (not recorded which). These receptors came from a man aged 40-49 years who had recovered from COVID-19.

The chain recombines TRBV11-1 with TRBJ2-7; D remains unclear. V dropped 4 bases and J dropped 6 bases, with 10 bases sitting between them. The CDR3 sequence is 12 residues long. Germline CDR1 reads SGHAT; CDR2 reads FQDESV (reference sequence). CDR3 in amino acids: CASSSGFLEQYF. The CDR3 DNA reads TGTGCCAGCAGCTCCGGGTTCCTCGAGCAGTACTTC. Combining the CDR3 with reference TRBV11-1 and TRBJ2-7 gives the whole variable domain EAEVAQSPRYKITEKSQAVAFWCDPISGHATLYWYRQILGQGPELLVQFQDESVVDDSQLPKDRFSAERLKGVDSTLKIQPAELGDSAMYLCASSSGFLEQYFGPGTRLTVT.

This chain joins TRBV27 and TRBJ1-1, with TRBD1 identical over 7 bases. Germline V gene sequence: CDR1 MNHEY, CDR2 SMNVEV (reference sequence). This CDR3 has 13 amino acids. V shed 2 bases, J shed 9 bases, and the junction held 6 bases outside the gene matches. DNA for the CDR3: TGTGCCAGCAGTTTAAGCAGGGGGAGTCAAGCTTTCTTT. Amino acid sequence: CASSLSRGSQAFF.

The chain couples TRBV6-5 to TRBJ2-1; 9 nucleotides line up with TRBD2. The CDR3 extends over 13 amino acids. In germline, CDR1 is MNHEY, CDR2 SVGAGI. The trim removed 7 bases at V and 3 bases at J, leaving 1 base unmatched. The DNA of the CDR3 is TGTGCCAGCAAACTAGCGGGCTACAATGAGCAGTTCTTC. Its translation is CASKLAGYNEQFF.

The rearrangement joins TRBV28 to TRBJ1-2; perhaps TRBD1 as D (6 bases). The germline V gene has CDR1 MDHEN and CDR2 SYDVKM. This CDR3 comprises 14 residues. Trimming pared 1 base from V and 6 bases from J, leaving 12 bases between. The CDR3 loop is CASSLFGQGHGYTF. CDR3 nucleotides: TGTGCCAGCAGTTTATTTGGCCAGGGGCATGGCTACACCTTC.

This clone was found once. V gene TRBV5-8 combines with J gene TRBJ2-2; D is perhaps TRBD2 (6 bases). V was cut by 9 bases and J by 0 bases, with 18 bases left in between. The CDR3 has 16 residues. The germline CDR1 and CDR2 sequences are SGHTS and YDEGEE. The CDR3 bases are TGTGCCACGATTCTTACTCCGGGGGCGAACACCGGGGAGCTGTTTTTT. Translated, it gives CATILTPGANTGELFF.

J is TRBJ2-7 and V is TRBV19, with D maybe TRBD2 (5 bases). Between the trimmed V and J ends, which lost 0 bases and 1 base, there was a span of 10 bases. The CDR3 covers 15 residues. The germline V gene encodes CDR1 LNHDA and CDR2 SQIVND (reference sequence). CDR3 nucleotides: TGTGCCAGTAGTATAGATTATCGGGATTCCTACGAGCAGTACTTC. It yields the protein CASSIDYRDSYEQYF.

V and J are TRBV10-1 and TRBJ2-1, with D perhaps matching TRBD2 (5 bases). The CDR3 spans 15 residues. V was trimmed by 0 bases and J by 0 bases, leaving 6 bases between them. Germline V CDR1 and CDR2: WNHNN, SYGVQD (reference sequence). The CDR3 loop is CASSESRGSYNEQFF. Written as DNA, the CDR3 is TGCGCCAGCAGTGAGTCACGGGGCTCCTACAATGAGCAGTTCTTC.

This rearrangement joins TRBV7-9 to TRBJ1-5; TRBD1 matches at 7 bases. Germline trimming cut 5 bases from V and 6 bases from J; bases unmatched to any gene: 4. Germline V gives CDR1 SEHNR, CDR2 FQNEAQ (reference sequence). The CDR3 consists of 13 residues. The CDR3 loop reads CASSVGGTQPQHF. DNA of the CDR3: TGTGCCAGCAGCGTAGGGGGCACTCAGCCCCAGCATTTT.

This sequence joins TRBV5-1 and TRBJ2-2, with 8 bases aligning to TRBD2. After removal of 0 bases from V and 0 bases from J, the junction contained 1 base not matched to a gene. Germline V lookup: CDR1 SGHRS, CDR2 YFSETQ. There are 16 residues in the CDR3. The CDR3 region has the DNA TGCGCCAGCAGCTTGGCAGCGGGAGCGAACACCGGGGAGCTGTTTTTT. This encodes CASSLAAGANTGELFF.

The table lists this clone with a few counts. The DNA of the CDR3 is TGCGCCAGCAGCTTATGGGATGGCAGGGGAGAGCACGGCTACACCTTC. Encoded protein: CASSLWDGRGEHGYTF. This chain joins TRBV5-1 and TRBJ1-2; tentative D call: TRBD1 (6 bases). CDR3 length equals 16 residues. The ends were cut back, 2 bases at V and 8 bases at J, with 22 bases in the middle. CDR1 SGHRS and CDR2 YFSETQ come from the germline V gene.

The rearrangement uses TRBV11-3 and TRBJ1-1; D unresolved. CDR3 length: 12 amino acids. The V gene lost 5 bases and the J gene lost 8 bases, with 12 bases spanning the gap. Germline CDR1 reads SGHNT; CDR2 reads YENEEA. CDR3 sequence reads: CASSLEGGEAFF. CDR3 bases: TGTGCCAGCAGCCTGGAGGGAGGAGAAGCTTTCTTT.

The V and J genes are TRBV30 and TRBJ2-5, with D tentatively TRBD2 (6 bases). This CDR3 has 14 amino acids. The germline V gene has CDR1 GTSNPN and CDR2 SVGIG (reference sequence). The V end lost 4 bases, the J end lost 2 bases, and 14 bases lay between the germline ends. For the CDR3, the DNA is TGTGCCTGGAAGAGGGACTTCTCGCAAGAGACCCAGTACTTC. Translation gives CAWKRDFSQETQYF.